This TCR beta chain is drawn from a study of shared clonotypes between healthy human individuals. The CDR3 has 15 residues. Per germline, CDR1 LNHDA and CDR2 SQIVND (reference sequence). The V and J ends lost 6 bases and 6 bases respectively, with 20 bases between them. This table comes from immunoSEQ multiplex PCR, and its TCRdb copy is limited to in-frame clones, with some not included. The top ten clones hold more than 0.9% of a sample with some 1,400,000 clones, approximately 96% of them seen once. Sequenced sample: naive CD4+ T cells sorted from blood. This sample's subset: CD45RA+ positively selected. This sequence was found in a man aged 30-40 years in good health. This rearrangement joins TRBV19 to TRBJ1-2; TRBD1 might be the D (5 bases). Written as DNA, the CDR3 is TGTGCCAGTAGGACGGGACTCCTACTTAGCGATGGCTACACCTTC. Translated: CASRTGLLLSDGYTF.